These 5 T cell receptor beta chains originate from one sample sequenced in a study of CD8+CD57+ T cells in acquired aplastic anemia (dated by TCRdb to between 2018 and 2020). The sequencing machine was an Illumina HiSeq 2000. Genomic DNA served as template for TCR beta VDJ combination and CDR3 sequence profiling. Through fastp at Q25 and MiXCR, TCRdb rebuilt clones from the public reads, retaining in-frame beta chains. Every CDR3 protein is listed once, alongside the most common genes and DNA of its rows. The sample table lists some 170,000 distinct CDR3 sequences, around 45% of them with a count of one. Together, the top ten hold 0.8% to 1.1% of the sample. The material sequenced was sorted CD4+, CD8+, or CD8+CD57+ T cells (not recorded which) from PBMCs. The receptors derive from a human donor in good health.

This clonotype was detected only a few times. The J gene is TRBJ2-2, the V gene TRBV5-1, with D perhaps TRBD1 (6 bases). CDR3 length: 16 amino acids. Per germline, CDR1 SGHRS and CDR2 YFSETQ. V gave up 4 bases and J gave up 4 bases, with 17 bases separating them. The CDR3 sequence is CASSADRYYTTGELFF. The CDR3 bases are TGCGCCAGCAGCGCGGACAGATATTATACCACCGGGGAGCTGTTTTTT.

This clonotype was recorded at least ten times. The chain recombines TRBV7-6 with TRBJ2-7; 7 nucleotides agree with TRBD1. The CDR3 runs 14 residues. Germline-derived CDR1 and CDR2 are SGHVS and FNYEAQ. V lost 5 bases, J lost 3 bases, and 7 bases stayed unmatched. The CDR3 protein is CASSAGRGNYEQYF. The DNA for the CDR3 is TGTGCCAGCAGCGCGGGCAGGGGGAACTACGAGCAGTACTTC.

This clonotype was found once. This CDR3 reads CASSPSGTPGADTQYF. The CDR3 DNA sequence: TGTGCCAGCAGTCCATCCGGGACGCCGGGGGCAGATACGCAGTATTTT. V and J are TRBV6-1 and TRBJ2-3; a weak D match, TRBD2 (6 bases). The ends were cut back, 5 bases at V and 4 bases at J, with 19 bases in the middle. The CDR3 loop spans 16 amino acids. Germline V CDR1 and CDR2: MNHNS, SASEGT.

The table lists this clonotype with many counts. V is TRBV19 and J is TRBJ2-2, with D tentatively TRBD1 or TRBD2 (7 bases each). From germline, CDR1 is LNHDA and CDR2 SQIVND (reference sequence). The CDR3 runs 14 residues. The V and J ends lost 2 bases and 6 bases respectively, with 10 bases between them. The DNA of the CDR3 is TGTGCCAGTAGTATACAGGGGGGGCCCGGGGAGCTGTTTTTT. Amino acid sequence: CASSIQGGPGELFF. Based on the CDR3 plus reference TRBV19 and TRBJ2-2, the full variable domain is DGGITQSPKYLFRKEGQNVTLSCEQNLNHDAMYWYRQDPGQGLRLIYYSQIVNDFQKGDIAEGYSVSREKKESFPLTVTSAQKNPTAFYLCASSIQGGPGELFFGEGSRLTVL.

This clonotype was detected many times. The genes are TRBV5-4 and TRBJ2-7; D is possibly TRBD2 (6 bases). The germline gives CDR1 SGHNT, CDR2 YYREEE (reference sequence). With 0 bases removed from V and 3 bases from J, the gap between germline ends came to 10 bases. CDR3 size: 14 residues. The CDR3 region is CASSLVAEGYEQYF. In DNA, the CDR3 is TGTGCCAGCAGCTTGGTAGCGGAAGGCTACGAGCAGTACTTC.